This T cell receptor (beta chain) was sequenced during a study of blood T cell repertoires in COVID-19 (dated by TCRdb to the early 2020s). Background for the entire study: Collaborator samples came from the United States, Italy and Spain and covered acute and convalescent phases of COVID-19. Where available, HLA class I and class II types were obtained from metadata supplied by the sample provider rather than from assay-based typing. The samples were drawn from two sources: the first 160 participants of the ongoing ImmuneRACE study, and approximately 1,300 subjects contributed by 6 global collaborators. Deeply sampled blood TCRbeta repertoires from subjects exposed to, actively infected with, or recovered from COVID-19 were included in the dataset. The repertoires were released in a freely available public database intended as a resource for research on the immune response to SARS-CoV-2. The prospective study material was composed of cDNA or gDNA derived from T cells, B-cell-depleted T cells, or PBMCs. Sample metadata almost always included a de-identified subject ID, COVID-19 status, age in years and sex.

Comment on this clone: The specificity of this receptor is unknown. No quality values exist for individual bases; no much larger clone is one base distant.

TCRbeta CDR3 regions were amplified from genomic DNA using the immunoSEQ Assay, a bias-controlled multiplex PCR. The authors' analysis ran thus. Nucleated cell counts per sample were estimated from amplification of reference gene primers within the assay. To quantify the absolute abundance of each unique TCRbeta CDR3 rearrangement, sequence reads were collapsed and filtered. For each sample, productive Simpson clonality was calculated by taking the square root of Simpson's diversity index across productive rearrangements. TCRdb retrieved this table from immuneACCESS and kept in-frame rearrangements only. Not all clones are present; in checked studies, unresolved V genes account for under half, and no reason is known for the remainder. The DNA was the basis for D and trimming; V, J and clone size are from that table. Here the sample has roughly 340,000 clones; about 90% occur a single time. The ten largest clones capture around 3% of the sample.

One collaborating source in Seattle enrolled patients during active infection and followed them longitudinally through the course of disease. Collaborating institutions collected whole blood in K2EDTA tubes following their own protocols. For TCRbeta analysis, collaborator samples were shipped as frozen whole blood, as isolated PBMCs, or as DNA extracted from either sample type. V sheds 10 bases and J sheds 2 bases, leaving 17 bases between their ends. From the cysteine through the phenylalanine, the CDR3 covers 14 amino acids. This entry keeps only the CDR3 DNA: 42 bases, framed from base 1. As encoded in the germline V gene, CDR1 is MDHEN while CDR2 is SYDVKM. Study-level results and caveats: How much clinical and demographic metadata was included differed by source and by participant, and the metadata was provided uncurated.

The rearranged chain carries TRBV28 and TRBJ1-2; no D gene is confidently identified. Sequencing was performed on peripheral blood. The source of this sequence is a woman in her twenties or thirties with COVID-19, enrolled during active disease. Read as DNA, the sequence is TGTGCCACCGGGTCGGCAGTCCCAAACTATGGCTACACCTTC. Its protein product is CATGSAVPNYGYTF.